The rows below give T cell receptor beta chains drawn from one sample of a study of response to subunit inactivated influenza vaccine. TCRdb independently ran MiXCR on the RT-PCR reads; one entry per CDR3 protein. The data show some 600,000 distinct CDR3 sequences, 13% to 15% seen once. The specimen comprised PBMCs from blood, sampled less than 15 days before vaccination. Every receptor here comes from a man over 45 who received an inactivated influenza vaccine. Both conserved end residues are part of each CDR3. A D gene is named only where the DNA matches it firmly.

d_call j_call v_call cdr3_aa
. TRBJ2-1 TRBV7-2 CASSLAANSYNEQFF
. TRBJ2-5 TRBV7-2 CASSLETMTGSYF
. TRBJ1-1 TRBV10-3 CAITGKGQGRTEAFF
TRBD1 TRBJ1-2 TRBV28 CASSLGQGAGGYTF
. TRBJ2-3 TRBV27 CASSRFPSTDTQYF
. TRBJ1-3 TRBV10-3 CATFGLLPSGNTIYF
TRBD2 TRBJ2-1 TRBV6-5 CASSYGDERGRNEQFF
TRBD2 TRBJ2-1 TRBV7-3 CASSLMGSGRALEQFF
TRBD1 TRBJ2-7 TRBV30 CAWRPPGTGISYEQYF
. TRBJ1-2 TRBV29-1 CSVDWSRGEGYTF